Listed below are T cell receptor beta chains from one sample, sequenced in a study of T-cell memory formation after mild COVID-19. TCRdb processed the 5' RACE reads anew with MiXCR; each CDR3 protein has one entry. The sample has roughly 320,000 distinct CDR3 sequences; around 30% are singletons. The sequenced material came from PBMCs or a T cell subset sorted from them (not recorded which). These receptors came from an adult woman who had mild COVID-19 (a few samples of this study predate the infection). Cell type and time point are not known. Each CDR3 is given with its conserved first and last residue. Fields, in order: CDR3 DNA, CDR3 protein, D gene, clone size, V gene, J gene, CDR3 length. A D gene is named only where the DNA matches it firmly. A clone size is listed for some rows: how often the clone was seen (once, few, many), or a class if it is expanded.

TGTGCCAGCAGCTTACGGAGCGAGTACTACAATGAGCAGTTCTTC	CASSLRSEYYNEQFF	-	-	TRBV7-2	TRBJ2-1	15
TGTGCCAGCAGTTACCCGATTAGTTCAGATACGCAGTATTTT	CASSYPISSDTQYF	-	few	TRBV6-2/TRBV6-3	TRBJ2-3	14
TGCAGTGCTAGCGTTCCAAACCCGGGGGAGCAGTACTTC	CSASVPNPGEQYF	-	-	TRBV20-1	TRBJ2-7	13
TGCAGTGCTAGTGGACCCGAAAACCTGGACAGGGGCGTCCGGAACGAGCAGTACTTC	CSASGPENLDRGVRNEQYF	TRBD1	-	TRBV20-1	TRBJ2-7	19
TGTGCCAGCAGTGAATATGGGACAGGGGGCTCGGCCCAGTACTTC	CASSEYGTGGSAQYF	TRBD1	-	TRBV25-1	TRBJ2-5	15
TGCGCCAGCAGCCTATCACCGGGACTAGCGGGAGATGAGCAGTTCTTC	CASSLSPGLAGDEQFF	TRBD2	-	TRBV5-1	TRBJ2-1	16
TGCGCCAGCAGCTCCGCCAGTGACGGGACTTTTTTTTATGGCTACACCTTC	CASSSASDGTFFYGYTF	-	-	TRBV4-3	TRBJ1-2	17
TGTGCCAGAACGGGGGCTAGCGGACGTACCGGGGAGCTGTTTTTT	CARTGASGRTGELFF	-	-	TRBV7-9	TRBJ2-2	15
TGCGCCAGCAGCCAACACCCCTCGATGCTGACCGGCTACACCTTC	CASSQHPSMLTGYTF	-	-	TRBV5-1	TRBJ1-2	15
TGTGCCAGCAGCTTAGGCGGGGGTTCCTCCTACGAGCAGTACTTC	CASSLGGGSSYEQYF	TRBD2	many	TRBV7-2	TRBJ2-7	15
TGTGCCAGCAGACTAGCGGGAGAACCAGATACGCAGTATTTT	CASRLAGEPDTQYF	TRBD2	few	TRBV7-9	TRBJ2-3	14
TGTGCCAGCAGCGAGACAGTTTACAATGAGCAGTTCTTC	CASSETVYNEQFF	-	once	TRBV3-1	TRBJ2-1	13
TGTGCCATCAGTGATACGCGACAGGGGGGCGCTAACTATGGCTACACCTTC	CAISDTRQGGANYGYTF	TRBD1	-	TRBV10-3	TRBJ1-2	17
TGCAGTGCTAGGAACACCATGAACACTGAAGCTTTCTTT	CSARNTMNTEAFF	-	-	TRBV20-1	TRBJ1-1	13
TGTGCCAGTAGTATCGGCGGATCCTACGAGCAGTACTTC	CASSIGGSYEQYF	-	-	TRBV19	TRBJ2-7	13
TGTGCCAGCAGTTCGGCTGATGTCACGGACAATGAGCAGTTCTTC	CASSSADVTDNEQFF	-	few	TRBV27	TRBJ2-1	15
TGTGCCACCAGTGATCAGACTAGCGGGAGCCCAGATACGCAGTATTTT	CATSDQTSGSPDTQYF	TRBD2	few	TRBV24-1	TRBJ2-3	16
TGTGCCAGCAGCCGAGGGGGGACAGAATTTAACTATGGCTACACCTTC	CASSRGGTEFNYGYTF	TRBD1	few	TRBV7-9	TRBJ1-2	16
TGCGCCAGCAGCCAAGATCAGCAACTAGCGGGAGTTTATGAGCAGTTCTTC	CASSQDQQLAGVYEQFF	TRBD2	-	TRBV4-1	TRBJ2-1	17
TGTGCCAGCATCCCCTCACAGCGGGAGGTGACAGATACGCAGTATTTT	CASIPSQREVTDTQYF	TRBD2	-	TRBV5-4	TRBJ2-3	16
TGTGCCAGCAGCGCGGACGTGGGGGGGCCGTTCTTC	CASSADVGGPFF	-	-	TRBV7-9	TRBJ2-1	12
TGTGCCAGCAGTCTAGCAGGGAACACCGGGGAGCTGTTTTTT	CASSLAGNTGELFF	-	many	TRBV5-1	TRBJ2-2	14
TGTGCCAGCAGCCCTCTGTCCGGGACTAGCGGCTCCAATGAGCAGTTCTTC	CASSPLSGTSGSNEQFF	TRBD2	-	TRBV9	TRBJ2-1	17
TGTGCCATCGGTCGGGGGAGCTCCTACGAGCAGTACTTC	CAIGRGSSYEQYF	-	few	TRBV10-3	TRBJ2-7	13
TGTGCCAGCAGCTTAGGGGGAACCTTGCAAGAGACCCAGTACTTC	CASSLGGTLQETQYF	-	-	TRBV7-9	TRBJ2-5	15
TGCAGCGTTGTTGGGGATCCTACCTACGAGCAGTACTTC	CSVVGDPTYEQYF	-	-	TRBV29-1	TRBJ2-7	13
TGTGCCAGCAGCCTAGGGACTAGCGGTGTAACCAGTGGAGATACGCAGTATTTT	CASSLGTSGVTSGDTQYF	TRBD2	few	TRBV4-2	TRBJ2-3	18
TGTGCCAGCAGCCCGAGTGGGACGGCGGGGATTTCACCCCTCCACTTT	CASSPSGTAGISPLHF	-	-	TRBV9	TRBJ1-6	16
TGTGCCAGCAGTCTTGACAGGGGTAATGGCTACACCTTC	CASSLDRGNGYTF	TRBD1	-	TRBV6-5	TRBJ1-2	13
TGTGCCAGCTCACCGTTTGGGAGCAATCAGCCCCAGCATTTT	CASSPFGSNQPQHF	-	-	TRBV18	TRBJ1-5	14
TGTGCCAGCAGGGGACAGGATAACTCTGGAAACACCATATATTTT	CASRGQDNSGNTIYF	TRBD1	few	TRBV7-9	TRBJ1-3	15
TGTGCCACCAGTGATCCCCGGCGGGCGGGAGCCGCTGCCTACGAGCAGTACTTC	CATSDPRRAGAAAYEQYF	TRBD2	-	TRBV24-1	TRBJ2-7	18
TGTGCCAGCAGCTCAAAGGGTCCGGGACTAGCGGGGGTCCTCTCCTACAATGAGCAGTTCTTC	CASSSKGPGLAGVLSYNEQFF	TRBD2	-	TRBV7-3	TRBJ2-1	21
TGTGCCAGCACCCAGGGGCTTAGCTCCGGAGAGACCCAGTACTTC	CASTQGLSSGETQYF	-	-	TRBV11-2	TRBJ2-5	15
TGTGCCAGCAGCTTAGTGGCGGCAAGCTACGACATTGAGGATGAAAAACTGTTTTTT	CASSLVAASYDIEDEKLFF	-	-	TRBV7-9	TRBJ1-4	19
TGTGCCACCACCATGGACAGGGCGGGGGTCTATGGCTACACCTTC	CATTMDRAGVYGYTF	TRBD1	-	TRBV15	TRBJ1-2	15
TGTGCCAGCAGTATTGGGACTAGCGGGAGCGGCGAGCAGTTCTTC	CASSIGTSGSGEQFF	TRBD2	-	TRBV6-2/TRBV6-3	TRBJ2-1	15
TGTGCCAGCAGTTACAACAGACTAGACGAGCAGTACTTC	CASSYNRLDEQYF	-	medium-sized	TRBV6-2/TRBV6-3	TRBJ2-7	13
TGTGCCACCACCCTAGCGGGATGGTACAATGAGCAGTTCTTC	CATTLAGWYNEQFF	TRBD2	-	TRBV15	TRBJ2-1	14
TGTGCCAGCAGTTTGGAGGGGAGGACCGGGGAGCTGTTTTTT	CASSLEGRTGELFF	-	-	TRBV12-3/TRBV12-4	TRBJ2-2	14
TGTGCCAGCAGTCCTACCGTCTCAGTGAACGTCCTGACTTTC	CASSPTVSVNVLTF	-	-	TRBV27	TRBJ2-6	14
TGTGCCAGCAGAGGGACAGGACATGGCCTTGACTATGGCTACACCTTC	CASRGTGHGLDYGYTF	TRBD1	few	TRBV12-3/TRBV12-4	TRBJ1-2	16
TGTGCCAGCAGTCTAATAGCTGGGGTCTACAATGAGCAGTTCTTC	CASSLIAGVYNEQFF	-	-	TRBV6-4	TRBJ2-1	15
TGTGCCACCAGTGACCCCGGGACTAGTGCCGAGTACTTC	CATSDPGTSAEYF	TRBD2	-	TRBV24-1	TRBJ2-7	13
TGTGCCAGCAGACGACGACAGGGAAATGAAAAACTGTTTTTT	CASRRRQGNEKLFF	TRBD1	-	TRBV6-6	TRBJ1-4	14
TGTGCCAGCGGACGAGGGGGCTCGGGAAACGAGCAGTACTTC	CASGRGGSGNEQYF	TRBD1	few	TRBV7-2	TRBJ2-7	14
TGTGCCAGCAGTCAACCTCCGGGAAAACTGTTTTTT	CASSQPPGKLFF	-	few	TRBV12-3/TRBV12-4	TRBJ1-4	12
TGTGCCAGCAGCGTAGGCGGCGGAGGTTACGAGCAGTACTTC	CASSVGGGGYEQYF	-	few	TRBV9	TRBJ2-7	14
TGTGCCAGCAGCGAAGGACAGGGACGGACCTACGAGCAGTACTTC	CASSEGQGRTYEQYF	TRBD1	-	TRBV7-9	TRBJ2-7	15
TGTGCCAGCACTTCCTCCCGAGCCCTTTCTTCAGAGCAGTACTTC	CASTSSRALSSEQYF	-	-	TRBV2	TRBJ2-7	15